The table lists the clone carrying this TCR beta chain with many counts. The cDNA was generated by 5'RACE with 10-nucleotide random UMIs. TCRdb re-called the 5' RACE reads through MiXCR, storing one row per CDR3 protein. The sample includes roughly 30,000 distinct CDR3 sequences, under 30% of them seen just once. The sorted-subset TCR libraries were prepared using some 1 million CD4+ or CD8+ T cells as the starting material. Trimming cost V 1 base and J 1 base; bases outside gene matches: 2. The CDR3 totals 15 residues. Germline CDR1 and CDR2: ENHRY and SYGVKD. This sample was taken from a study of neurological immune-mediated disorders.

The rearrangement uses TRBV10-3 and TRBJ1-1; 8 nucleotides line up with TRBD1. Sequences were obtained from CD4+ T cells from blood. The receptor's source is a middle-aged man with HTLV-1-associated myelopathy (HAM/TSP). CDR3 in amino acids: CAISEFDRGNTEAFF. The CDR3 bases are TGTGCCATCAGTGAGTTTGACAGGGGGAACACTGAAGCTTTCTTT.